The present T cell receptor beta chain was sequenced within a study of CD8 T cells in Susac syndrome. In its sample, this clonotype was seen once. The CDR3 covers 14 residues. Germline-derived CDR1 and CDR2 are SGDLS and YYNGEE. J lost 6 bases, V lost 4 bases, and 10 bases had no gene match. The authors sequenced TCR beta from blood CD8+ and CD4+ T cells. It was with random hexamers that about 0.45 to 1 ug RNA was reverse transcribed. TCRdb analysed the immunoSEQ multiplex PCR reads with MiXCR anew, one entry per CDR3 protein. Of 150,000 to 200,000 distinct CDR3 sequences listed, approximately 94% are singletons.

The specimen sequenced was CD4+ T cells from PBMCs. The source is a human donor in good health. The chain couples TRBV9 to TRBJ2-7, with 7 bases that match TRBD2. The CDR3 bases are TGTGCCAGCAGCCCCCCGGGGAGGGCCATCGAGCAGTACTTC. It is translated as CASSPPGRAIEQYF.